Listed below are T cell receptor beta chains from one sample, sequenced in a study of CD8 T cells in ankylosing spondylitis. TCRdb redid the calling of the 5' RACE reads with MiXCR, one entry per CDR3 protein. Here the sample spans 150,000 to 200,000 distinct CDR3 sequences, 15% to 20% being singletons. Input material: blood, either unsorted or a sorted T cell fraction (not recorded which). All receptors come from a male donor under 30 with ankylosing spondylitis or in good health (not recorded which). CDR3s include the opening cysteine and the closing phenylalanine or tryptophan. Fields, in order: D gene, J gene, clone size, V gene, CDR3 DNA, CDR3 protein. D genes are given only for firm matches. Expanded clones are given a class, and other clones once, few, many or no size at all.

>.|TRBJ2-1|many|TRBV5-1
TGCGCCAGCAGCTTGGACAGTTACAATGAGCAGTTCTTC
CASSLDSYNEQFF
>.|TRBJ1-6|many|TRBV7-2
TGTGCCAGCAGATCCGGGACAATCAATAATTCACCCCTCCACTTT
CASRSGTINNSPLHF
>TRBD2|TRBJ2-1|many|TRBV10-3
TGTGCCATCAGGCAGGTCCCGGGACTAGCGGGAGGGCCGCTCGCCAGGATGAATGAGCAGTTCTTC
CAIRQVPGLAGGPLARMNEQFF
>.|TRBJ2-1|.|TRBV12-3/TRBV12-4
TGTGCCAGCAGTAAATTACAGGGCGTCTCCTACAATGAGCAGTTCTTC
CASSKLQGVSYNEQFF
>TRBD2|TRBJ2-1|.|TRBV6-6
TGTGCCAGCAGTTACGGGACTAGCGGGACAAACAATGAGCAGTTCTTC
CASSYGTSGTNNEQFF
>.|TRBJ1-2|many|TRBV3-1
TGTGCCAGCAGCCACGCTTCTTCCCGGGGAGTCGGTGGCTACACCTTC
CASSHASSRGVGGYTF
>.|TRBJ2-3|.|TRBV12-3/TRBV12-4
TGTGCCAGCAGTTTTCGGGGACAAAGAACTAGCACAGATACGCAGTATTTT
CASSFRGQRTSTDTQYF
>TRBD1|TRBJ1-1|.|TRBV24-1
TGTGCCACCCGTCCCACAGGGGGCTTCGGAACTGAAGCTTTCTTT
CATRPTGGFGTEAFF
>TRBD1|TRBJ2-2|many|TRBV2
TGTGCCAGCAGGGCAGACAGGGGTAACACCGGGGAGCTGTTTTTT
CASRADRGNTGELFF
>.|TRBJ2-1|.|TRBV20-1
TGCAGTGCCTACTGGAGGGCCCACCAATCGGAGCAGTTCTTC
CSAYWRAHQSEQFF
>.|TRBJ2-3|many|TRBV5-1
TGCGCCAGCAGCTTGGGGGGGCGCACAGATACGCAGTATTTT
CASSLGGRTDTQYF
>TRBD1|TRBJ1-5|many|TRBV19
TGTGCCAGTAGTATAATCGGGACAGGGCGATTCAATCAGCCCCAGCATTTT
CASSIIGTGRFNQPQHF
>TRBD1|TRBJ1-4|many|TRBV25-1
TGTGCCAGCAGCAGGGGGCACGAAAAACTGTTTTTT
CASSRGHEKLFF
>TRBD1|TRBJ1-2|many|TRBV29-1
TGCAGCGTGGGACAGAACTATGGCTACACCTTC
CSVGQNYGYTF
>.|TRBJ1-4|many|TRBV10-3
TGTGCCATCAGTGAGTCGTTGGACAGCAGAAATGAAAAACTGTTTTTT
CAISESLDSRNEKLFF
>TRBD2|TRBJ2-1|many|TRBV7-2
TGTGCCAGCAGCGGCCTAGCGGGGTGGCGACGGGTTCCGTTCTTC
CASSGLAGWRRVPFF
>.|TRBJ1-2|many|TRBV6-5
TGTGCCAGCAGTTACTCGGGTGATTCTGAGAACTATGGCTACACCTTC
CASSYSGDSENYGYTF
>TRBD2|TRBJ2-1|many|TRBV5-1
TGCGCCACCTCCAAGCGGGAGGCCACCAATGAGCAGTTCTTC
CATSKREATNEQFF
>TRBD1|TRBJ1-2|many|TRBV7-2
TGTGCCAGCAGCTTCGGGACAGGGCGCAGGGGCTACACCTTC
CASSFGTGRRGYTF
>.|TRBJ2-4|many|TRBV12-3/TRBV12-4
TGTGCCAGCAGTTTAGGGGGGATGCTAGCCAAAAACATTCAGTACTTC
CASSLGGMLAKNIQYF
>.|TRBJ2-1|many|TRBV4-3
TGCGCCAGCAGCCTCACGCTTAGTAATGAGCAGTTCTTC
CASSLTLSNEQFF
>.|TRBJ2-1|many|TRBV7-2
TGTGCCAGCAGCCGTGGGGTTAATAATGAGCAGTTCTTC
CASSRGVNNEQFF
>TRBD2|TRBJ2-1|many|TRBV5-6
TGTGCCAGCAGCTTGGGACTAGCGGCCTCCAATGAGCAGTTCTTC
CASSLGLAASNEQFF
>TRBD1|TRBJ2-5|many|TRBV5-1
TGCGCCAGCAGCTCACAGGGGGAAGAGACCCAGTACTTC
CASSSQGEETQYF
>.|TRBJ2-5|many|TRBV7-9
TGTGCCAGCAGCCCGGGACGGGAGACCCAGTACTTC
CASSPGRETQYF
>TRBD2|TRBJ2-1|.|TRBV19
TGTGCCAGTAACCCAGCGGGAGCCCCGGGTGAGCAGTTCTTC
CASNPAGAPGEQFF
>TRBD2|TRBJ2-4|many|TRBV12-3/TRBV12-4
TGTGCCAGCAGATACGGGAGGGGAAGCATTCAGTACTTC
CASRYGRGSIQYF
>.|TRBJ2-5|many|TRBV18
TGTGCCAGCTCACCCCGAAGCGAGACTCAAGAGACCCAGTACTTC
CASSPRSETQETQYF
>TRBD2|TRBJ2-2|many|TRBV5-1
TGCGCCAGCAGCAGGGGACTAGCGGGAATACCAAACACCGGGGAGCTGTTTTTT
CASSRGLAGIPNTGELFF
>.|TRBJ2-5|many|TRBV7-8
TGTGCCAGCAGCTTAGTAGAGTCAGAGGAGACCCAGTACTTC
CASSLVESEETQYF
>TRBD2|TRBJ2-1|many|TRBV9
TGTGCCAGCAGCGTAGAGGGCGGGAGCTCCTACAATGAGCAGTTCTTC
CASSVEGGSSYNEQFF
>.|TRBJ1-1|many|TRBV12-3/TRBV12-4
TGTGCCAGCAGTTTAGTGGAAGCTTTCTTT
CASSLVEAFF
>TRBD2|TRBJ2-7|many|TRBV27
TGTGCCAGCAGTTCTAGCGGGAGTTTTTTCTACGAGCAGTACTTC
CASSSSGSFFYEQYF
>.|TRBJ2-1|many|TRBV2
TGTGCCAGCAGTGAAGGGTCGGTGGGACAAGCGTTCTTC
CASSEGSVGQAFF
>TRBD1|TRBJ2-5|many|TRBV5-1
TGCGCCAGCAGCAGCACAGGGGGTCTCGAGACCCAGTACTTC
CASSSTGGLETQYF
>.|TRBJ2-3|many|TRBV28
TGTGCCAGCAGTTTATCGCCGGGCTCAGATACGCAGTATTTT
CASSLSPGSDTQYF
>.|TRBJ2-1|.|TRBV29-1
TGCAGCGTTGATCGATCCCGCTCCTACAATGAGCAGTTCTTC
CSVDRSRSYNEQFF
>.|TRBJ1-6|.|TRBV20-1
TGCAGTGCTAGGGCACAGATTTCGAGTTCACCCCTCCACTTT
CSARAQISSSPLHF
>TRBD2|TRBJ2-1|many|TRBV29-1
TGCAGCGCCCCCTTCAGGACTAGCGGGAGGGAGGGGGGGGGAAATGAGCAGTTCTTC
CSAPFRTSGREGGGNEQFF
>TRBD2|TRBJ2-1|.|TRBV6-4
TGTGCCAGCAGTGTCCTCGGGGGGAAAATTGGTTTGAATGAGCAGTTCTTC
CASSVLGGKIGLNEQFF
>.|TRBJ2-4|many|TRBV7-6
TGTGCCAGCAGCTCAAGAAAGGAGTACTTC
CASSSRKEYF
>.|TRBJ2-5|many|TRBV12-3/TRBV12-4
TGTGCCAGCAGTTTGGGCAGGTTGGGGGAGACCCAGTACTTC
CASSLGRLGETQYF
>TRBD1|TRBJ2-7|many|TRBV30
TGTGCCTGGAGGGGACAGGCGCCCGGGGAGCAGTACTTC
CAWRGQAPGEQYF
>.|TRBJ2-1|many|TRBV10-1
TGCGCCAGCAGTGAGTCGGGTCGGGTTGAGCAGTTCTTC
CASSESGRVEQFF
>TRBD2|TRBJ2-3|.|TRBV7-6
TGTGCCAGCAGCTCCGGACTAGCGGGAGGAGCTACCACAGATACGCAGTATTTT
CASSSGLAGGATTDTQYF
>.|TRBJ2-1|many|TRBV6-5
TGTGCCAGCAGTTACTGGCCCACAAATGAGCAGTTCTTC
CASSYWPTNEQFF
>.|TRBJ2-3|many|TRBV4-1
TGCGCCAGCAGCCAGTCACAGGGCGCAGATACGCAGTATTTT
CASSQSQGADTQYF
>.|TRBJ2-1|many|TRBV12-3/TRBV12-4
TGTGCCAGCAAAGAAACCAACAATGAGCAGTTCTTC
CASKETNNEQFF
>.|TRBJ1-2|.|TRBV27
TGTGCCAGCAGCCATCAACCCGCCCGGGACATTATCTACACCTTC
CASSHQPARDIIYTF
>.|TRBJ2-1|many|TRBV10-3
TGTGCCATCAGTCCCGGGACGCCAAATGAGCAGTTCTTC
CAISPGTPNEQFF
>.|TRBJ2-5|many|TRBV2
TGTGCCAGCCGGCAGGAAGAGACCCAGTACTTC
CASRQEETQYF
>.|TRBJ2-2|many|TRBV28
TGTGCCAGCAGTCCCCCCCCTACCACCGGGGAGCTGTTTTTT
CASSPPPTTGELFF